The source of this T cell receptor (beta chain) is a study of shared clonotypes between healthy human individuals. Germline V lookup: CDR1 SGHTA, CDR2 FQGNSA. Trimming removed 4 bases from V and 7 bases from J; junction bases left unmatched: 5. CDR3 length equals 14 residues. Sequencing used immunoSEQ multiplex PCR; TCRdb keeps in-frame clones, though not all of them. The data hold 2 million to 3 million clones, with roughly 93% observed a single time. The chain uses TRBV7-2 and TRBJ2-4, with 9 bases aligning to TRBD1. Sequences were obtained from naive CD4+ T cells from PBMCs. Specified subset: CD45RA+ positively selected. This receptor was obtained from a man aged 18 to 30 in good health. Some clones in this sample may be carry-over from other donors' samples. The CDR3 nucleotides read TGTGCCAGCAGCTGGACAGGGGAATGGAACATTCAGTACTTC. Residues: CASSWTGEWNIQYF.